This T cell receptor (beta chain) appears in the sequencing data of a study of radiotherapy plus CTLA-4 blockade in lung cancer. The wider study: For 15% to 20% of patients, objective responses occurred, and about 30% had disease control. Points from the study as a whole: Blood TCR clones of tumor origin expanded after radiotherapy plus ipilimumab.

With respect to this clone: Its matching antigen is unknown.

Assay: immunoSEQ multiplex PCR; the TCRdb copy retains only in-frame clones and omits some. The sample shows tens of thousands of clones, 83% of them seen only once. The length of the CDR3 is 12 residues. Trimming pared 0 bases from V and 7 bases from J, leaving 5 bases between. Germline CDR1 is SGDLS and CDR2 is YYNGEE. Source: peripheral blood, taken from a patient treated with radiotherapy plus ipilimumab. The gene calls are TRBV9 and TRBJ2-1; D unresolved. This TCR came from a human donor with non-small cell lung cancer who had stable disease on radiotherapy plus ipilimumab. The CDR3 protein is CASSVVSNEQFF. The CDR3 DNA reads as TGTGCCAGCAGCGTAGTTTCTAATGAGCAGTTCTTC.